These 8 T cell receptor beta chains came from one sample sequenced in a study of identical twins. MiXCR was run by TCRdb on the 5' RACE reads, yielding one entry per CDR3 protein. The table includes fewer than 350,000 distinct CDR3 sequences, 6.5% to 9.5% detected once. The same sample was also used in a study of yellow fever vaccine responses in identical twins.

The sample consisted of memory (CD45RO+) T cells sorted from blood. These receptors all stem from a woman aged 18-30 years in good health.

This clonotype was seen many times. The chain couples TRBV9 to TRBJ2-1, with D perhaps matching TRBD2 (5 bases). V lost 4 bases and J lost 8, with 13 bases in between. This CDR3 has 13 residues. Germline lookup yields CDR1 SGDLS and CDR2 YYNGEE. The CDR3 region is CASSRASFHEQFF. The CDR3 DNA follows: TGTGCCAGCAGCCGAGCTAGCTTCCATGAGCAGTTCTTC. The complete variable domain, with remaining parts taken from reference TRBV9 and TRBJ2-1, reads DSGVTQTPKHLITATGQRVTLRCSPRSGDLSVYWYQQSLDQGLQFLIQYYNGEERAKGNILERFSAQQFPDLHSELNLSSLELGDSALYFCASSRASFHEQFFGPGTRLTVL.

This clonotype was seen many times. The chain is built from TRBV12-3 or TRBV12-4 and TRBJ2-1; 10 bases are shared with TRBD2. The junction had 12 bases not matched to a gene; V was cut back by 7 bases and J by 6 bases. This CDR3 is built from 16 residues. DNA for the CDR3: TGTGCCAGCACCTTGGGGGGGAGCGGGAGGGCCAATGAGCAGTTCTTC. Protein: CASTLGGSGRANEQFF.

This clonotype appeared many times. The genes are TRBV5-6 and TRBJ2-3; no firm D call. The CDR3 consists of 14 residues. In germline, CDR1 is SGHDT, CDR2 YYEEEE. V dropped 1 base and J dropped 4 bases, with 10 bases sitting between them. The CDR3 spells CASSLWWNSDTQYF. The CDR3 DNA reads as TGTGCCAGCAGCTTGTGGTGGAATTCAGATACGCAGTATTTT.

This clonotype was seen ten or more times. The rearrangement links TRBV2 to TRBJ2-3, with 10 bases matching TRBD2. The germline V gene has CDR1 SNHLY and CDR2 FYNNEI. Trimming took 7 bases from V and 0 from J; bases not matched to a gene: 13. This CDR3 has 18 amino acids. In DNA, the CDR3 is TGTGCCAGCAAGGAACTAGCGGGATCCGGGTGGAGCACAGATACGCAGTATTTT. This translates into CASKELAGSGWSTDTQYF.

This clonotype has a count of ten or more. The rearrangement joins TRBV4-2 to TRBJ2-1; a weak D match, TRBD2 (6 bases). Germline assignment: CDR1 LGHNA and CDR2 YNFKEQ. Trimming took 0 bases from V and 5 from J, leaving 17 bases between them. The length of the CDR3 is 17 residues. The DNA for the CDR3 is TGTGCCAGCAGCCAAGACAGGGTAGCGGCTACTAACAATGAGCAGTTCTTC. Its protein is CASSQDRVAATNNEQFF.

The chain couples TRBV7-6 to TRBJ2-1; maybe TRBD2 (5 bases). Germline assignment: CDR1 SGHVS and CDR2 FNYEAQ. The CDR3 totals 16 residues. V was trimmed by 2 bases and J by 7 bases, leaving 18 bases between them. CDR3 coding DNA: TGTGCCAGCAGCTTACTCCCTAGCCTACTCCTGAATGAGCAGTTCTTC. It encodes CASSLLPSLLLNEQFF. The whole variable domain, remainder taken from reference TRBV7-6 and TRBJ2-1, is GAGVSQSPRYKVTKRGQDVALRCDPISGHVSLYWYRQALGQGPEFLTYFNYEAQQDKSGLPNDRFSAERPEGSISTLTIQRTEQRDSAMYRCASSLLPSLLLNEQFFGPGTRLTVL.

In its sample, this clonotype was seen many times. V and J are TRBV25-1 and TRBJ2-4, with D tentatively TRBD2 (5 bases). The germline gives CDR1 MGHDK, CDR2 SYGVNS. The CDR3 consists of 14 residues. The V and J ends lost 1 base and 5 bases respectively, with 9 bases between them. The CDR3 loop reads CASSESGFQNIQYF. The CDR3 DNA reads as TGTGCCAGCAGTGAATCGGGGTTCCAAAACATTCAGTACTTC.

This clonotype was observed at least ten times. The J gene is TRBJ2-5, the V gene TRBV14, with 12 bases matching TRBD2. Germline assignment: CDR1 SGHDN and CDR2 FVKESK. The V segment lost 1 base and the J segment 5 bases; nucleotides outside the gene matches: 5. The length of the CDR3 is 16 residues. Here the CDR3 reads CASSQGALAGGETQYF. The CDR3 coding sequence is TGTGCCAGCAGCCAAGGGGCTCTAGCGGGAGGGGAGACCCAGTACTTC.